This T cell receptor (beta chain) comes out of a study of OX40 agonist ivuxolimab in advanced cancers. Generated by immunoSEQ multiplex PCR, the TCRdb table keeps only in-frame clones and is missing some. The sample has 65,000 to 70,000 clones, 75% to 85% seen once. Study conclusions and caveats: Partial responders at 0.1-3.0 mg/kg showed near-lowest clonal expansion. Still undetermined is the antigen specificity of the expanded peripheral T cells.

Patients with autoimmune history or systemic immunosuppression were excluded. Per germline, CDR1 SGHAT and CDR2 FQNNGV. J was trimmed by 6 bases and V by 5 bases; bases with no gene match: 10. The CDR3 contains 15 residues. As regards this clone: Its target is not known.

Sequenced material: CD4+ or CD8+ T cells sorted from blood, taken in a trial of the OX40 agonist ivuxolimab. The gene calls are TRBV11-2 and TRBJ2-1, with 7 bases that match TRBD2. The receptor was isolated from an adult with an advanced solid tumor such as melanoma, head and neck, liver or kidney cancer. CDR3: CASSPRPSSGNEQFF. CDR3 coding DNA: TGTGCCAGCAGCCCTCGACCTTCTAGCGGCAATGAGCAGTTCTTC.